This T cell receptor beta chain was documented in a study of blood T cell repertoires in COVID-19. The overall study: In each case, the material was cDNA or gDNA derived from T cells, B-cell-depleted T cells, or PBMCs.

Everyone who took part was about 18 to 89 years old, and they came from about two dozen US areas. In assigning cohorts, the study relied on participant-reported clinical history. Recovered participants had two consecutive negative NP/OP PCR tests, healthcare professional clearance, or symptom resolution. Sequencing was performed with immunoSEQ multiplex PCR; in TCRdb, only in-frame clones are kept and a portion is missing. The sample yields hundreds of thousands of clones, 89% seen once. The source material was PBMCs or T cells enriched from blood (not recorded which). The receptor was isolated from a man between 60 and 70 years old who had recovered from COVID-19.

CDR3 nucleotides: TGTGCCAGCAGGGCCGGGACTAGCGCCTTCTCTGGGGCCAACGTCCTGACTTTC. Protein: CASRAGTSAFSGANVLTF. This chain joins TRBV2 and TRBJ2-6; 10 bases map to TRBD2. The CDR3 runs 18 residues. Germline V CDR1 and CDR2: SNHLY, FYNNEI. The J segment lost 0 bases and the V segment lost 6 bases, leaving 8 bases of the junction unmatched. Together with reference TRBV2 and TRBJ2-6, the CDR3 gives the full variable domain: EPEVTQTPSHQVTQMGQEVILRCVPISNHLYFYWYRQILGQKVEFLVSFYNNEISEKSEIFDDQFSVERPDGSNFTLKIRSTKLEDSAMYFCASRAGTSAFSGANVLTFGAGSRLTVL.